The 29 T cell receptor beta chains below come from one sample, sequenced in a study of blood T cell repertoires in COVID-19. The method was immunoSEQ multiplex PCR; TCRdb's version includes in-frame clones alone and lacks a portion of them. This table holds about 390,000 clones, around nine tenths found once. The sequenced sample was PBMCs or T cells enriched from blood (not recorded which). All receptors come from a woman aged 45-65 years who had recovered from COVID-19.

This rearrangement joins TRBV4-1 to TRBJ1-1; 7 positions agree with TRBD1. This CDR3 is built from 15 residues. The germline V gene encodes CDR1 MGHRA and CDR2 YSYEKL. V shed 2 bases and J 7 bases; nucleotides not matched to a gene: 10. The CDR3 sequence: CASSQHTGEEGEAFF. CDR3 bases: TGCGCCAGCAGCCAACACACAGGGGAGGAGGGTGAAGCTTTCTTT.

The CDR3 bases are TGCGCCAGCAGCTTGGGGACTGGGACAGGGTCCCTTAGCTACACCTTC. Protein: CASSLGTGTGSLSYTF. V and J are TRBV5-1 and TRBJ1-2; 9 positions agree with TRBD1. The CDR3 covers 16 residues. Losses at the gene ends were 0 bases for V and 9 bases for J; bases not matched to a gene: 12. Germline assignment: CDR1 SGHRS and CDR2 YFSETQ.

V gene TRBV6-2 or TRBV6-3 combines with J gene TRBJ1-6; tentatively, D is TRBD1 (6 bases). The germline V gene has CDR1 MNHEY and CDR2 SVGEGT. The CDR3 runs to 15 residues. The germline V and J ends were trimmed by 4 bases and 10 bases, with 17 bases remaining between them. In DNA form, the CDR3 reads TGTGCCAGCAGTTCCTCCTCGACAGGCAACTCACCCCTCCACTTT. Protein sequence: CASSSSSTGNSPLHF.

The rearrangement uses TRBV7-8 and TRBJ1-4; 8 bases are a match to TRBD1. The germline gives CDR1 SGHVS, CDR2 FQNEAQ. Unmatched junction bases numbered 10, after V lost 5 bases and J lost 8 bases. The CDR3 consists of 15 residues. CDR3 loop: CASSQDTGGGEKLFF. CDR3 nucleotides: TGTGCCAGCAGCCAAGATACAGGGGGTGGGGAAAAACTGTTTTTT.

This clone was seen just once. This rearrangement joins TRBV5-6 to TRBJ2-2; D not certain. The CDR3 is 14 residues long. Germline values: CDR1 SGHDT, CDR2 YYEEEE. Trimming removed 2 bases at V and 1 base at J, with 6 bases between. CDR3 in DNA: TGTGCCAGCAGCTTAAGACAGAACACCGGGGAGCTGTTTTTT. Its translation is CASSLRQNTGELFF.

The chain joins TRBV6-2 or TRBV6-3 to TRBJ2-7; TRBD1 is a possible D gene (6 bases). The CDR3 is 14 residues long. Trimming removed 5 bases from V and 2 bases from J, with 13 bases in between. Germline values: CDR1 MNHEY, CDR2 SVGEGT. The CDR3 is CASSPRQAPYEQYF. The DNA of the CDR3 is TGTGCCAGCAGTCCCAGACAGGCCCCCTACGAGCAGTACTTC.

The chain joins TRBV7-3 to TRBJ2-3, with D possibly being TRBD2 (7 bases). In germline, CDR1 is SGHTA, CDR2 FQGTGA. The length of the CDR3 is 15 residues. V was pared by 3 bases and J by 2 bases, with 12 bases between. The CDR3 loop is CASSFGGGSTDTQYF. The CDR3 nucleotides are TGTGCCAGCAGCTTCGGCGGGGGCTCCACAGATACGCAGTATTTT.

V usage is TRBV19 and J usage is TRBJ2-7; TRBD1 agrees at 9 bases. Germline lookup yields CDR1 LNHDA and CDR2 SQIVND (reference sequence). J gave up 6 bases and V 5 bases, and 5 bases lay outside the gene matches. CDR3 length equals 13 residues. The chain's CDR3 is CASSWGQGREQYF. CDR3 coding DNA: TGTGCCAGTAGTTGGGGACAGGGTCGCGAGCAGTACTTC.

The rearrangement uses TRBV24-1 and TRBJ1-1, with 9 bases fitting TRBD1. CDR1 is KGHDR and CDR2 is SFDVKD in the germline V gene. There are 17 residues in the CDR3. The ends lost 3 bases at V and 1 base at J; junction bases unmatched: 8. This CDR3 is CATSDPPLTGGNTEAFF. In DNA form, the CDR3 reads TGTGCCACCAGTGATCCACCACTGACAGGGGGGAACACTGAAGCTTTCTTT.

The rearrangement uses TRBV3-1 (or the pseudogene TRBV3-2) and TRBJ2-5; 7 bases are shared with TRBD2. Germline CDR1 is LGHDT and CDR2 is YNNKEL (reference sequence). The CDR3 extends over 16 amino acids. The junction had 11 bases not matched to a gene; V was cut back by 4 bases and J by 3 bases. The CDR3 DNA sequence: TGTGCCAGCAGCCTAAAAGGAGCGGGGATTAAAGAGACCCAGTACTTC. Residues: CASSLKGAGIKETQYF.

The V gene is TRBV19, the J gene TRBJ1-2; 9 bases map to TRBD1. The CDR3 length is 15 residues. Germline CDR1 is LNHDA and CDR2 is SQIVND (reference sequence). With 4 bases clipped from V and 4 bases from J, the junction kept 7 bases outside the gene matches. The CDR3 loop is CASSRYRGPIYGYTF. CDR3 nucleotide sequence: TGTGCCAGTAGTAGGTACAGGGGGCCCATCTATGGCTACACCTTC.

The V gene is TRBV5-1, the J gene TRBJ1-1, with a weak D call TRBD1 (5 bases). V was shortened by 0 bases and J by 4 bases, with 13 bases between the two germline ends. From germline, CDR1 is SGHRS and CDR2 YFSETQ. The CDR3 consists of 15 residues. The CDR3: CASSLEGAVGTEAFF. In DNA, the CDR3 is TGCGCCAGCAGCTTGGAAGGGGCGGTTGGCACTGAAGCTTTCTTT.

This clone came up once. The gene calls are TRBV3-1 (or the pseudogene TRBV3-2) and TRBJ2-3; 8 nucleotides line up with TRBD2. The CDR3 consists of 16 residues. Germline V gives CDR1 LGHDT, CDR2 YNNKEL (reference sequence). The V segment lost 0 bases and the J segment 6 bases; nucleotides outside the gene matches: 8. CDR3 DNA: TGTGCCAGCAGCCAAGAGGTCGGGGGGGCCGAGGATACGCAGTATTTT. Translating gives CASSQEVGGAEDTQYF.

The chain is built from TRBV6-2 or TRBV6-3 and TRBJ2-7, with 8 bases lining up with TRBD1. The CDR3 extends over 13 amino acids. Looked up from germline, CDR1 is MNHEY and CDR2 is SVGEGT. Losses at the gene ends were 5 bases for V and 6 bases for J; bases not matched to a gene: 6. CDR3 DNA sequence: TGTGCCAGCAGTCGGACAGGGCCTCCCGAGCAGTACTTC. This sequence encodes CASSRTGPPEQYF.

CDR3 protein: CASSVDRGISYEQYF. CDR3 in DNA: TGTGCCAGCAGCGTGGACAGGGGGATCTCCTACGAGCAGTACTTC. This chain connects TRBV7-3 to TRBJ2-7; 10 nucleotides match TRBD1. The CDR3 loop spans 15 amino acids. V shed 5 bases and J 0 bases; nucleotides not matched to a gene: 4. CDR1 SGHTA and CDR2 FQGTGA come from the germline V gene.

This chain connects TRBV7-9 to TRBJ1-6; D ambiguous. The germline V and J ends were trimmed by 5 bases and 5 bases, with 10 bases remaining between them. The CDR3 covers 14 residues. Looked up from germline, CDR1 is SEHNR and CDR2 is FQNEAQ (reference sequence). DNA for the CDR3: TGTGCCAGCAGCCACTCCGGGAATAATTCACCCCTCCACTTT. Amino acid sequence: CASSHSGNNSPLHF.

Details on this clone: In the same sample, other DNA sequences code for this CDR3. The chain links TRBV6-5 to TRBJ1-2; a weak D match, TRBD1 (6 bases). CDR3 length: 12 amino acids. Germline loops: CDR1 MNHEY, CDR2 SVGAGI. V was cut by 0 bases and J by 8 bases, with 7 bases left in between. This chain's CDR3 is CASSYSGGGYTF. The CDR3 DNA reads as TGTGCCAGCAGTTACTCTGGGGGCGGCTACACCTTC.

The CDR3, as DNA: TGTGCCAGCAGTGCATGGACAGGGTTATCGGCTAATGAAAAACTGTTTTTT. Translated, it gives CASSAWTGLSANEKLFF. V gene TRBV6-1 combines with J gene TRBJ1-4, with TRBD1 matching 8 bases. Germline CDR1 MNHNS, CDR2 SASEGT. The CDR3 extends over 17 amino acids. With V trimmed by 4 bases and J by 3 bases, 10 bases remained unmatched.

CDR3: CASSVAPAGVGDEQFF. Written as DNA, the CDR3 is TGTGCCAGCAGCGTAGCCCCAGCGGGGGTTGGGGATGAGCAGTTCTTC. This chain links TRBV9 with TRBJ2-1, with TRBD2 matching 8 bases. Germline CDR1 SGDLS, CDR2 YYNGEE. The V and J ends lost 0 bases and 8 bases, in that order; junction bases with no gene match: 10. The CDR3 is made up of 16 amino acids.

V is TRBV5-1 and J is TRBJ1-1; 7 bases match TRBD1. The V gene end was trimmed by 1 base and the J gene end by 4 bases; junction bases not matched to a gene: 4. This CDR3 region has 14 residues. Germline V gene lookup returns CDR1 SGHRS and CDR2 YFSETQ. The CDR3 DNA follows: TGCGCCAGCAGCTTGTACGACAGGGTCACTGAAGCTTTCTTT. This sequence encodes CASSLYDRVTEAFF.

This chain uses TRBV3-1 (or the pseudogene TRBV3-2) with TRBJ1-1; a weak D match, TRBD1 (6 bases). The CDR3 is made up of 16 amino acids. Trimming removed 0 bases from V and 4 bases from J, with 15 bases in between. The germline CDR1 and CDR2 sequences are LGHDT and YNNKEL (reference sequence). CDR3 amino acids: CASSQDREGVSTEAFF. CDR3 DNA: TGTGCCAGCAGCCAAGACAGGGAGGGGGTTAGCACTGAAGCTTTCTTT.

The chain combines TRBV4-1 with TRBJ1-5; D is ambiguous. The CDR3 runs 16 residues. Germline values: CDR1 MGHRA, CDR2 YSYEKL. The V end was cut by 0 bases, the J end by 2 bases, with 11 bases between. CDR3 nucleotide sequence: TGCGCCAGCAGCCAAGATGGAGGGTTGGGCAATCAGCCCCAGCATTTT. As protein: CASSQDGGLGNQPQHF.

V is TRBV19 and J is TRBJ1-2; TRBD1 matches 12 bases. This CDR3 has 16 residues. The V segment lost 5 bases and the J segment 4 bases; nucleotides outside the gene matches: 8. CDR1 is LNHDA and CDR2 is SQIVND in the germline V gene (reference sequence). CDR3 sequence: CASSSPGQGAGYGYTF. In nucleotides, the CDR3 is TGTGCCAGTAGTTCCCCGGGACAGGGGGCCGGCTATGGCTACACCTTC.

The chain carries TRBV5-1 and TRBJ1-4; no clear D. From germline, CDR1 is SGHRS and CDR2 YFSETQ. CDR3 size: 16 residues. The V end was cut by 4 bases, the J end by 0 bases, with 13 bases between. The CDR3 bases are TGCGCCAGCAGCCCCCAAGCGGGCCCAACTAATGAAAAACTGTTTTTT. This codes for CASSPQAGPTNEKLFF.

DNA of the CDR3: TGTGCCAGCAGCTTAGGTTTACCGGAGGGGCATTCAAACGAGCAGTACTTC. Protein sequence: CASSLGLPEGHSNEQYF. The chain carries TRBV7-6 and TRBJ2-7, with a possible D match to TRBD2 (6 bases). Trimming stripped 1 base from V and 5 bases from J, with 21 bases between. The CDR3 has 17 amino acids. Germline V gene sequence: CDR1 SGHVS, CDR2 FNYEAQ.

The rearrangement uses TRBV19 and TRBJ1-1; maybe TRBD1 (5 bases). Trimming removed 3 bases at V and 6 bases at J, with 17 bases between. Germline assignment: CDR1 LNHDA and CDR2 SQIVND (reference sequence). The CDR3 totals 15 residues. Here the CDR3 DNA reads TGTGCCAGTAGTATCTGGTCCGCCCAAGGGGCTGAAGCTTTCTTT. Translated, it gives CASSIWSAQGAEAFF.

The CDR3 protein is CASSPDREGYEQYF. The DNA for the CDR3 is TGTGCCAGCAGTCCGGACAGGGAAGGCTACGAGCAGTACTTC. This chain uses TRBV28 with TRBJ2-7; TRBD1 matches at 8 bases. The V gene's germline CDR1 is MDHEN and CDR2 SYDVKM. This CDR3 has 14 residues. V trimming: 5 bases; J trimming: 3 bases; junction bases outside the gene matches: 6.

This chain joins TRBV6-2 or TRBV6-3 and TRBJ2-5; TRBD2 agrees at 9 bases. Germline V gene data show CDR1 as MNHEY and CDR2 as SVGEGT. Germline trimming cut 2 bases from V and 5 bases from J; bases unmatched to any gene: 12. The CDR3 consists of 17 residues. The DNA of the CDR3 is TGTGCCAGCAGTTACAGCGTCGCTAGCGGGGATCGCGAGACCCAGTACTTC. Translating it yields CASSYSVASGDRETQYF.

CDR3 sequence reads: CASSERQGNYYEQYF. The CDR3 DNA reads TGTGCCAGCAGTGAAAGACAGGGGAACTACTACGAGCAGTACTTC. The chain recombines TRBV2 with TRBJ2-7; 8 positions match TRBD1. CDR1 and CDR2 (germline): SNHLY, FYNNEI. The CDR3 runs 15 residues. After removal of 2 bases from V and 3 bases from J, the junction contained 6 bases not matched to a gene.